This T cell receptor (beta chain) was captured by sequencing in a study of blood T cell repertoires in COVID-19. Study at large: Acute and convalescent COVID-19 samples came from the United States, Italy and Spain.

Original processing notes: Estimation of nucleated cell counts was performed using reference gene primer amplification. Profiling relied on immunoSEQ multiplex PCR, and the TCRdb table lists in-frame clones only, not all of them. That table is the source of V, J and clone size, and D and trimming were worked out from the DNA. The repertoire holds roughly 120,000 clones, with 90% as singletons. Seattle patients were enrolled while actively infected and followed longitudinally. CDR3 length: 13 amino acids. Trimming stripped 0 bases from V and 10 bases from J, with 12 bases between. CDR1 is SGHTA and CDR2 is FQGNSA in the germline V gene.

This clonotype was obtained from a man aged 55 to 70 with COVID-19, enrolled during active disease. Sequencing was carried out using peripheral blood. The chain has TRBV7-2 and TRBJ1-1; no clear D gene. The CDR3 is CASSLALEGTAFF. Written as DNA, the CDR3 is TGTGCCAGCAGCTTAGCGCTAGAGGGTACAGCTTTCTTT.